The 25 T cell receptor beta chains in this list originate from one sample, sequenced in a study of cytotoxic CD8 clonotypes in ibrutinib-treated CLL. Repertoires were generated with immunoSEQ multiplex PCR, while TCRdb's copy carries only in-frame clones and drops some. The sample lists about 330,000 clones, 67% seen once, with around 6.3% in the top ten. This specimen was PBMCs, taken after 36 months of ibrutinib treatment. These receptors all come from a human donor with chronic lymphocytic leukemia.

This CDR3 is CASSLSSYIREQYF. CDR3 nucleotides: TGTGCCAGCAGCTTGTCTTCCTATATACGAGAGCAGTACTTC. The chain is built from TRBV5-4 and TRBJ2-7, with D hard to call. CDR3 length equals 14 residues. V lost 1 base and J lost 7, with 15 bases in between. Germline V gene sequence: CDR1 SGHNT, CDR2 YYREEE (reference sequence).

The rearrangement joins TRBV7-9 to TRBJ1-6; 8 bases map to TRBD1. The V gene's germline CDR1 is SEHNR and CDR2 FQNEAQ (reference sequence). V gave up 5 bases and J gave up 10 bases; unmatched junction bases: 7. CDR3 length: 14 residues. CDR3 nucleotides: TGTGCCAGCAGCACGACAGGGGATCGATCACCCCTCCACTTT. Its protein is CASSTTGDRSPLHF.

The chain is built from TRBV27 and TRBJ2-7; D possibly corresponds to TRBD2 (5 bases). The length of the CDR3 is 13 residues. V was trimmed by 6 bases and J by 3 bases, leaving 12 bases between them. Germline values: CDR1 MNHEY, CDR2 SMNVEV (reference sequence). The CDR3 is CASSTRRNYEQYF. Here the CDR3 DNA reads TGTGCCAGCAGCACTAGACGGAACTACGAGCAGTACTTC.

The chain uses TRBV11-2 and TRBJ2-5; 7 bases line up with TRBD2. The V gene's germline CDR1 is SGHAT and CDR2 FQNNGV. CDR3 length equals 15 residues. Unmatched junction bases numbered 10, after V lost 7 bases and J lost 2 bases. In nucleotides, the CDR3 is TGTGCCAGCATCCCACCCGCGGGGGAACAAGAGACCCAGTACTTC. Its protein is CASIPPAGEQETQYF.

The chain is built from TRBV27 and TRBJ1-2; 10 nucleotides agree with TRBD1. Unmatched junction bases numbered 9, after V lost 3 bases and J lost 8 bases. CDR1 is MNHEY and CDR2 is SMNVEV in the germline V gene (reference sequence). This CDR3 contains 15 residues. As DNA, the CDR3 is TGTGCCAGCAGTTTGACAGGGGGCGGAAGGCGCGGCTACACCTTC. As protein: CASSLTGGGRRGYTF.

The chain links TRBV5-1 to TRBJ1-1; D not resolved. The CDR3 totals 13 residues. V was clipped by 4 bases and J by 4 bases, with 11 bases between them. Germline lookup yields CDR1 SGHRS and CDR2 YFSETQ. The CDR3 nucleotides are TGCGCCAGCAGCCGTGATTTTAGCACTGAAGCTTTCTTT. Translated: CASSRDFSTEAFF.

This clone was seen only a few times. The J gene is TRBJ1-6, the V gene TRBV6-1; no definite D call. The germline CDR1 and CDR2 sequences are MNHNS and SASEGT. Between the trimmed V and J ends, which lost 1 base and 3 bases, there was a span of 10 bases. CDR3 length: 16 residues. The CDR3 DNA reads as TGTGCCAGCAGTGAAGGGCGGGTCCTCTATAATTCACCCCTCCACTTT. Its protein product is CASSEGRVLYNSPLHF.

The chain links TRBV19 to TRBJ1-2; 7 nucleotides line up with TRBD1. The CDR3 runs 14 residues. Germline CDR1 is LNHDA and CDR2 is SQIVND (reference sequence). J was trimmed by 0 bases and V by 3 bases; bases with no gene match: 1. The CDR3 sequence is CASSITGANYGYTF. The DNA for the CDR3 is TGTGCCAGTAGTATTACAGGGGCTAACTATGGCTACACCTTC.

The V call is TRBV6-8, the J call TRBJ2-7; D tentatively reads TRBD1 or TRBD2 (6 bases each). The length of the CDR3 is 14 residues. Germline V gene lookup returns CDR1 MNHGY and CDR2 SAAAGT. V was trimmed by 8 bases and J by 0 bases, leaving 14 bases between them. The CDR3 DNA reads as TGTGCCAGCCGGGGGACACAGAGCTCCTACGAGCAGTACTTC. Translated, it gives CASRGTQSSYEQYF.

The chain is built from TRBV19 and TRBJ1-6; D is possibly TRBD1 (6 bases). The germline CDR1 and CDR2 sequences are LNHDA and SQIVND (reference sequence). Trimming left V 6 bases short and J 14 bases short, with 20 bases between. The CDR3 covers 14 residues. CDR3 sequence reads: CASREQGQDGSLHF. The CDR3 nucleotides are TGTGCCAGTAGGGAACAGGGTCAAGACGGTTCCCTCCACTTT.

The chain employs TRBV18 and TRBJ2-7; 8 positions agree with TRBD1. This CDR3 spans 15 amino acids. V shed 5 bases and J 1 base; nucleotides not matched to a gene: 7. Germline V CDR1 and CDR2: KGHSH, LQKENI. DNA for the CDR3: TGTGCCAGCTCAAACGGACAGGGAGAATCCTACGAGCAGTACTTC. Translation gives CASSNGQGESYEQYF. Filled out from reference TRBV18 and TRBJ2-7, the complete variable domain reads NAGVMQNPRHLVRRRGQEARLRCSPMKGHSHVYWYRQLPEEGLKFMVYLQKENIIDESGMPKERFSAEFPKEGPSILRIQQVVRGDSAAYFCASSNGQGESYEQYFGPGTRLTVT.

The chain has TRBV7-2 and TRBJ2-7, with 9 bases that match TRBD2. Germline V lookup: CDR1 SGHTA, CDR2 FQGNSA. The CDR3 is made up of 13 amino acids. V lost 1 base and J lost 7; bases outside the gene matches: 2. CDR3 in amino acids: CASSLVLAGEQYF. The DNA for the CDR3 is TGTGCCAGCAGCTTAGTTCTAGCGGGAGAGCAGTACTTC.

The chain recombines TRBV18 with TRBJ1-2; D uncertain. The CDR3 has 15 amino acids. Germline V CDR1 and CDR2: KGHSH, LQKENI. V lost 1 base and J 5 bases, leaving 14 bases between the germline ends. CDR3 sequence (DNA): TGTGCCAGCTCACCACAGGGCGAGACCTTATATGGCTACACCTTC. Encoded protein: CASSPQGETLYGYTF.

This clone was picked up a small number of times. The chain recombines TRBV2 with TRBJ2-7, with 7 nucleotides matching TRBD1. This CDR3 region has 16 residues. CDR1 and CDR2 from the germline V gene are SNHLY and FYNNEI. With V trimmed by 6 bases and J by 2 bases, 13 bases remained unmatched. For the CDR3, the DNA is TGTGCCAGCAGATCCCAAGGGGACAGAACCGCCTACGAGCAGTACTTC. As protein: CASRSQGDRTAYEQYF.

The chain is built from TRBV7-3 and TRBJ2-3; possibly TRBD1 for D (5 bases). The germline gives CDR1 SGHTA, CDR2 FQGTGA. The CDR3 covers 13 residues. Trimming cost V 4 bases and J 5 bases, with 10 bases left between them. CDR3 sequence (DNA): TGTGCCAGCAGCTCAGGGATGGTAGATACGCAGTATTTT. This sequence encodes CASSSGMVDTQYF.

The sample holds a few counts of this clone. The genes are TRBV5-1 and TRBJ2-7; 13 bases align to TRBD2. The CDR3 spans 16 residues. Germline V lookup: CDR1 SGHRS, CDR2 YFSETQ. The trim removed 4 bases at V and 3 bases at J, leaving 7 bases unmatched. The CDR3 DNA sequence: TGCGCCAGCAGCCCGGAGGGACTAGCGGGGATCTACGAGCAGTACTTC. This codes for CASSPEGLAGIYEQYF.

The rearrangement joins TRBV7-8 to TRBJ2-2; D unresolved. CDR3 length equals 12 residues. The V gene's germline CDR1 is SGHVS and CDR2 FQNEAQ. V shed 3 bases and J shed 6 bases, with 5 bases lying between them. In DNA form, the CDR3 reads TGTGCCAGCAGCTTCCCATCCGGGGAGCTGTTTTTT. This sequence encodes CASSFPSGELFF.

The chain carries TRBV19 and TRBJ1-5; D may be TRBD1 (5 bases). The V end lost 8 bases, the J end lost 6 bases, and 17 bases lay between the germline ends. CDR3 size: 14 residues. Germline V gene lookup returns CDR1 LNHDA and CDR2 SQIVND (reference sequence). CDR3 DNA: TGTGCCAGTTCTCCAGCCGCAGGGATTCAGCCCCAGCATTTT. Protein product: CASSPAAGIQPQHF.

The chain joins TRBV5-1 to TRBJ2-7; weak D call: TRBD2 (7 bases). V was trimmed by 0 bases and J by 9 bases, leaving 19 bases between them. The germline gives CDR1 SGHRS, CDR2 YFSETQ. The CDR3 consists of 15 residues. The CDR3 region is CASSLVGGELSGQYF. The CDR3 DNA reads TGCGCCAGCAGCTTGGTAGGGGGGGAACTCTCCGGGCAGTACTTC. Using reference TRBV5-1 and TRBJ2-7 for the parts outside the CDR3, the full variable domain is KAGVTQTPRYLIKTRGQQVTLSCSPISGHRSVSWYQQTPGQGLQFLFEYFSETQRNKGNFPGRFSGRQFSNSRSEMNVSTLELGDSALYLCASSLVGGELSGQYFGPGTRLTVT.

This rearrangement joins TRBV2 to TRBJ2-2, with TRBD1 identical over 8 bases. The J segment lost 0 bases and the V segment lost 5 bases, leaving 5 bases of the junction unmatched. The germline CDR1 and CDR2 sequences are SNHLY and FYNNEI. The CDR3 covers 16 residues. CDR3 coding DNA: TGTGCCAGCAGTTCCCAGGGGGCGGCGAACACCGGGGAGCTGTTTTTT. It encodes CASSSQGAANTGELFF.

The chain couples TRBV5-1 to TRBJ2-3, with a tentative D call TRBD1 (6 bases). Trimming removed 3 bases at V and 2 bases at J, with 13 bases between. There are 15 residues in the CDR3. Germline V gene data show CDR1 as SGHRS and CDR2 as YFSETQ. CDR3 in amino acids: CASSYSPGATDTQYF. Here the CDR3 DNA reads TGCGCCAGCAGCTACTCCCCAGGGGCCACAGATACGCAGTATTTT.

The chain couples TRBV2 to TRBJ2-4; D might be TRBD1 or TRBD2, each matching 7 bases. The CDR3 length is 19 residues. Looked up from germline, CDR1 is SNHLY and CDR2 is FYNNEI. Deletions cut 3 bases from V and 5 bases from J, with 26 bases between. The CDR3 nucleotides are TGTGCCAGCAGTGACTCATCCAGCTACACAGGGGAGGGTGAAAACATTCAGTACTTC. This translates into CASSDSSSYTGEGENIQYF.

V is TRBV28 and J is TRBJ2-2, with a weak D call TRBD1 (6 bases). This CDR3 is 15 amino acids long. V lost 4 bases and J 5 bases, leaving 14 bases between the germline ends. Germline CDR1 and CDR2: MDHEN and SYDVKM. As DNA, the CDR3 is TGTGCCAGCAGTTCCCTGTGGCAGGGGACCGGGGAGCTGTTTTTT. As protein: CASSSLWQGTGELFF.

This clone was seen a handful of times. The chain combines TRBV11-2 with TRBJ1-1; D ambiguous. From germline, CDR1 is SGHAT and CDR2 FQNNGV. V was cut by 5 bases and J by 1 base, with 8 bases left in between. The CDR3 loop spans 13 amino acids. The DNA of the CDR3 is TGTGCCAGCAGCAAGGACGGGAACACTGAAGCTTTCTTT. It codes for CASSKDGNTEAFF.

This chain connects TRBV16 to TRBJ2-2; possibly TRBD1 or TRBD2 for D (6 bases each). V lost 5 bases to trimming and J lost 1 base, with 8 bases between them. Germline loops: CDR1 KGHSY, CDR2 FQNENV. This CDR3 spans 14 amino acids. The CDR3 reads CASSAGQNTGELFF. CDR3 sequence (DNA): TGTGCCAGCAGCGCGGGACAGAACACCGGGGAGCTGTTTTTT.